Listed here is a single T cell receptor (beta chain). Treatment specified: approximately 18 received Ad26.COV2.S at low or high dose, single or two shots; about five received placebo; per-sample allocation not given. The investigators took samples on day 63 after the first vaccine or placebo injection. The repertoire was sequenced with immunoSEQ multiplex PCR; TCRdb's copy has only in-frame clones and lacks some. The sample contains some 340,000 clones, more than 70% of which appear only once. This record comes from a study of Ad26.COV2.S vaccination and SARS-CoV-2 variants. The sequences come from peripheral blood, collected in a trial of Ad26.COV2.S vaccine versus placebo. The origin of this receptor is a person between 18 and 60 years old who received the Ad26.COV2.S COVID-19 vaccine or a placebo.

The CDR3 loop reads CASRGQGTDTQYF. CDR3 coding DNA: TGTGCCAGTAGGGGACAGGGGACAGATACGCAGTATTTT. The rearrangement links TRBV19 to TRBJ2-3, with 10 bases fitting TRBD1. The CDR3 loop spans 13 amino acids. The ends lost 6 bases at V and 3 bases at J; junction bases unmatched: 0. The V gene's germline CDR1 is LNHDA and CDR2 SQIVND (reference sequence). Complete variable domain (other parts from reference TRBV19 and TRBJ2-3): DGGITQSPKYLFRKEGQNVTLSCEQNLNHDAMYWYRQDPGQGLRLIYYSQIVNDFQKGDIAEGYSVSREKKESFPLTVTSAQKNPTAFYLCASRGQGTDTQYFGPGTRLTVL.